Below are 28 T cell receptor beta chains sequenced from a single sample in a study of blood T cell repertoires in COVID-19 (dated by TCRdb to about 2020). The library relied on the immunoSEQ multiplex PCR assay. TCRdb limited this immuneACCESS table to in-frame rearrangements with V and J called. A share of clones is missing; checked studies link under half to unresolved V genes, and the rest is unexplained. For this sample there are 110,000 or so clones; approximately 90% appear just once. The ten top clones hold over 4% of the sample. The sample comprised peripheral blood. Receptors originate from a woman in her 50s with acute or convalescent COVID-19.

The chain combines TRBV2 with TRBJ1-3, with D perhaps matching TRBD1 (5 bases). The germline V and J ends were trimmed by 5 bases and 0 bases, with 17 bases remaining between them. Germline CDR1 SNHLY, CDR2 FYNNEI. The CDR3 covers 17 residues. For the CDR3, the DNA is TGTGCCAGCAGTCCACCGGACGGGGGTAACTCTGGAAACACCATATATTTT. This translates into CASSPPDGGNSGNTIYF.

The chain employs TRBV7-2 and TRBJ1-2, with TRBD1 matching over 9 bases. Germline-derived CDR1 and CDR2 are SGHTA and FQGNSA. Unmatched junction bases numbered 11, after V lost 4 bases and J lost 8 bases. This CDR3 has 15 residues. The CDR3 sequence: CASSSSAGTGSGYTF. CDR3 DNA: TGTGCCAGCAGCTCCTCCGCCGGGACAGGGAGCGGCTACACCTTC.

There are a few counts of this clone. The chain uses TRBV9 and TRBJ2-7, with D maybe TRBD1 (7 bases). The CDR3 loop spans 15 amino acids. CDR1 SGDLS and CDR2 YYNGEE come from the germline V gene. V dropped 3 bases and J dropped 3 bases, with 16 bases sitting between them. CDR3 in amino acids: CASSAAGGTVYEQYF. The CDR3 DNA reads as TGTGCCAGCAGCGCCGCGGGCGGGACAGTCTACGAGCAGTACTTC.

This chain connects TRBV5-6 to TRBJ2-1; D is perhaps TRBD1 (5 bases). V shed 3 bases and J shed 2 bases, with 12 bases lying between them. The CDR3 spans 15 residues. Germline CDR1 reads SGHDT; CDR2 reads YYEEEE. The CDR3 reads CASSSTENTYNEQFF. In DNA, the CDR3 is TGTGCCAGCAGCTCGACAGAAAATACCTACAATGAGCAGTTCTTC. The full variable domain, its missing parts supplied by reference TRBV5-6 and TRBJ2-1, is DAGVTQSPTHLIKTRGQQVTLRCSPKSGHDTVSWYQQALGQGPQFIFQYYEEEERQRGNFPDRFSGHQFPNYSSELNVNALLLGDSALYLCASSSTENTYNEQFFGPGTRLTVL.

The J gene is TRBJ2-1, the V gene TRBV27, with 13 bases identical to TRBD2. There are 16 residues in the CDR3. The trim removed 2 bases at V and 2 bases at J, leaving 0 bases unmatched. Germline V gives CDR1 MNHEY, CDR2 SMNVEV (reference sequence). The CDR3 protein is CASSLGTSGTYNEQFF. CDR3 in DNA: TGTGCCAGCAGTTTAGGGACTAGCGGGACCTACAATGAGCAGTTCTTC.

The chain combines TRBV30 with TRBJ1-1; D remains unclear. The V gene lost 0 bases and the J gene lost 4 bases, with 9 bases spanning the gap. The CDR3 is made up of 13 amino acids. CDR1 is GTSNPN and CDR2 is SVGIG in the germline V gene (reference sequence). The CDR3 reads CAWSVVAGTEAFF. The CDR3 DNA sequence: TGTGCCTGGAGTGTTGTGGCAGGCACTGAAGCTTTCTTT.

The chain joins TRBV5-8 to TRBJ1-6; 7 nucleotides align to TRBD1. This CDR3 region has 14 residues. Germline V lookup: CDR1 SGHTS, CDR2 YDEGEE. Losses at the gene ends were 5 bases for V and 6 bases for J; bases not matched to a gene: 5. CDR3 in amino acids: CASRRDRLNSPLHF. CDR3 nucleotides: TGTGCCAGCAGACGGGACAGACTTAATTCACCCCTCCACTTT.

In DNA, the CDR3 is TGCGCCAGCAGCCAAAGACACACTAATCAGCCCCAGCATTTT. Amino acid sequence: CASSQRHTNQPQHF. The gene calls are TRBV4-3 and TRBJ1-5; D is undetermined. Trimming removed 2 bases at V and 4 bases at J, with 9 bases between. Germline loops: CDR1 LGHNA, CDR2 YSLEER. This CDR3 is 14 amino acids long.

J is TRBJ2-3 and V is TRBV24-1, with D possibly being TRBD1 (5 bases). Between the trimmed V and J ends, which lost 4 bases and 0 bases, there was a span of 13 bases. The CDR3 totals 16 residues. CDR1 is KGHDR, CDR2 SFDVKD, per germline. CDR3 in DNA: TGTGCCACCAGTGACGCTCAACAGGCTAGCACAGATACGCAGTATTTT. This codes for CATSDAQQASTDTQYF.

This chain links TRBV12-3 or TRBV12-4 with TRBJ1-6; D might be TRBD1 (6 bases). The CDR3 has 13 residues. V lost 6 bases and J lost 10, with 13 bases in between. The CDR3: CASSLQGRSPLHF. The CDR3 bases are TGTGCCAGCAGCCTACAGGGAAGATCACCCCTCCACTTT.

CDR3 nucleotide sequence: TGTGCTAGTGGTCATAGACGGGACAGGGGGTCTATCTACGAGCAGTACTTC. Translating it yields CASGHRRDRGSIYEQYF. V is TRBV12-5 and J is TRBJ2-7; 11 nucleotides align to TRBD1. There are 17 residues in the CDR3. The trim removed 5 bases at V and 3 bases at J, leaving 12 bases unmatched. Germline V lookup: CDR1 LGHNT, CDR2 FRNRAP.

This chain joins TRBV14 and TRBJ2-1, with TRBD1 matching 8 bases. V lost 4 bases to trimming and J lost 2 bases; unmatched junction nucleotides: 4. Looked up from germline, CDR1 is SGHDN and CDR2 is FVKESK. The CDR3 consists of 15 residues. The DNA for the CDR3 is TGTGCCAGCAGCCCTCGGGACAGGCCCTACAATGAGCAGTTCTTC. As protein: CASSPRDRPYNEQFF. The whole variable domain, filled in from reference TRBV14 and TRBJ2-1, reads EAGVTQFPSHSVIEKGQTVTLRCDPISGHDNLYWYRRVMGKEIKFLLHFVKESKQDESGMPNNRFLAERTGGTYSTLKVQPAELEDSGVYFCASSPRDRPYNEQFFGPGTRLTVL.

The chain has TRBV15 and TRBJ1-5; D gene ambiguous. V lost 5 bases and J lost 1, with 9 bases in between. This CDR3 is 14 amino acids long. Germline V gene lookup returns CDR1 LNHNV and CDR2 YYDKDF (reference sequence). The CDR3 nucleotides are TGTGCCACCAGCGGCCTGCGGAGCAATCAGCCCCAGCATTTT. Protein product: CATSGLRSNQPQHF.

The V call is TRBV3-1 (or the pseudogene TRBV3-2), the J call TRBJ2-1; 10 bases agree with TRBD1. Germline lookup yields CDR1 LGHDT and CDR2 YNNKEL (reference sequence). Trimming cost V 2 bases and J 14 bases; bases outside gene matches: 9. The CDR3 has 14 residues. The CDR3 nucleotides read TGTGCCAGCAGCCAATTCCACCGAGGGACAGGGGAGTTCTTC. Translation gives CASSQFHRGTGEFF.

The chain employs TRBV2 and TRBJ2-5; D gene uncertain. The CDR3 is 11 residues long. Trimming pared 5 bases from V and 5 bases from J, leaving 6 bases between. CDR1 SNHLY and CDR2 FYNNEI come from the germline V gene. CDR3 loop: CASSLFETQYF. The CDR3 DNA sequence: TGTGCCAGCAGTCTTTTTGAGACCCAGTACTTC.

CDR3 nucleotides: TGTGCCAGCAGTCCCCAGGCGACGGTTAACTATGGCTACACCTTC. Its protein product is CASSPQATVNYGYTF. The chain is built from TRBV28 and TRBJ1-2; D unresolved. The CDR3 has 15 amino acids. V lost 5 bases to trimming and J lost 1 base, with 14 bases between them. Germline V gene lookup returns CDR1 MDHEN and CDR2 SYDVKM.

The chain has TRBV10-1 and TRBJ2-7; 7 bases fit TRBD1. V shed 3 bases, J shed 0 bases, and the junction held 5 bases outside the gene matches. This CDR3 comprises 15 residues. The germline V gene encodes CDR1 WNHNN and CDR2 SYGVQD (reference sequence). In nucleotides, the CDR3 is TGCGCCAGCAGTGAAGGGACAGTTCACTCCTACGAGCAGTACTTC. Protein sequence: CASSEGTVHSYEQYF.

The chain links TRBV7-8 to TRBJ2-7; D is unresolved. The germline CDR1 and CDR2 sequences are SGHVS and FQNEAQ. The CDR3 sequence is 14 residues long. The V end was cut by 5 bases, the J end by 4 bases, with 15 bases between. CDR3 protein: CASSQTLTSYEQYF. CDR3 in DNA: TGTGCCAGCAGCCAAACATTGACTTCTTACGAGCAGTACTTC.

V and J are TRBV28 and TRBJ2-1, with D tentatively TRBD2 (6 bases). The CDR3 spans 13 residues. The V gene lost 4 bases and the J gene lost 9 bases, with 13 bases spanning the gap. Germline CDR1 reads MDHEN; CDR2 reads SYDVKM. The CDR3 loop is CASSSLAVFEQFF. The CDR3 nucleotides read TGTGCCAGCAGTTCATTAGCGGTCTTTGAGCAGTTCTTC.

The chain is built from TRBV4-3 and TRBJ2-2; 7 bases fit TRBD2. This CDR3 has 18 amino acids. From germline, CDR1 is LGHNA and CDR2 YSLEER. J gave up 5 bases and V 0 bases, and 12 bases lay outside the gene matches. The CDR3 protein is CASSQEGLGGIGTGELFF. The CDR3 coding sequence is TGCGCCAGCAGCCAAGAAGGCCTCGGGGGGATCGGGACCGGGGAGCTGTTTTTT.

The chain uses TRBV10-1 and TRBJ2-2; D call uncertain. The CDR3 is made up of 12 amino acids. V shed 6 bases and J shed 4 bases, with 6 bases lying between them. Germline lookup yields CDR1 WNHNN and CDR2 SYGVQD (reference sequence). The CDR3 is CASRSPTGELFF. The CDR3, as DNA: TGCGCCAGCAGGAGCCCCACCGGGGAGCTGTTTTTT.

This rearrangement joins TRBV5-3 to TRBJ1-5, with no clear D. TRBV5-3 qualifies as an ORF whose function is uncertain. This CDR3 has 15 amino acids. V lost 1 base and J lost 0, with 8 bases in between. The CDR3 spells CARSLSRLSNQPQHF. The CDR3 region has the DNA TGTGCCAGAAGCTTGTCCAGGCTTAGCAATCAGCCCCAGCATTTT.

The rearrangement joins TRBV6-5 to TRBJ2-1; TRBD2 might be the D (5 bases). The CDR3 contains 15 residues. Trimming cost V 2 bases and J 6 bases, with 14 bases left between them. Germline V lookup: CDR1 MNHEY, CDR2 SVGAGI. The CDR3: CASSYEGTRINEQFF. The CDR3 region has the DNA TGTGCCAGCAGTTACGAGGGAACGCGGATCAATGAGCAGTTCTTC.

V gene TRBV3-1 (or the pseudogene TRBV3-2) combines with J gene TRBJ2-7; 7 bases align to TRBD1. J lost 2 bases, V lost 4 bases, and 2 bases had no gene match. CDR1 LGHDT and CDR2 YNNKEL come from the germline V gene (reference sequence). The CDR3 is 13 residues long. The chain's CDR3 is CASSRDRPYEQYF. CDR3 bases: TGTGCCAGCAGCCGGGACAGACCCTACGAGCAGTACTTC.

V usage is TRBV11-2 and J usage is TRBJ1-3; D is unresolved. V was clipped by 6 bases and J by 0 bases, with 6 bases between them. The CDR3 covers 13 residues. Germline lookup yields CDR1 SGHAT and CDR2 FQNNGV. The CDR3 here is CASRRDSGNTIYF. The DNA for the CDR3 is TGTGCCAGCAGGCGAGACTCTGGAAACACCATATATTTT.

The chain uses TRBV19 and TRBJ2-1; possibly TRBD2 for D (7 bases). The CDR3 extends over 15 amino acids. V was pared by 1 base and J by 6 bases, with 13 bases between. Germline CDR1 and CDR2: LNHDA and SQIVND (reference sequence). The CDR3 sequence: CASSIGGGLGNEQFF. The CDR3 DNA follows: TGTGCCAGTAGTATAGGGGGGGGCCTGGGCAATGAGCAGTTCTTC.

This chain joins TRBV3-1 (or the pseudogene TRBV3-2) and TRBJ1-2; the D gene is possibly TRBD1 (6 bases). The CDR3 covers 16 residues. CDR1 and CDR2 (germline): LGHDT, YNNKEL (reference sequence). V was pared by 1 base and J by 5 bases, with 17 bases between. This CDR3 is CASSQGTAPGLYGYTF. The CDR3 DNA reads as TGTGCCAGCAGCCAAGGGACAGCCCCCGGCCTGTATGGCTACACCTTC.

V and J are TRBV5-5 and TRBJ2-5; a weak D match, TRBD1 (5 bases). Germline V gene sequence: CDR1 SGHKS, CDR2 YYEKEE (reference sequence). CDR3 length: 13 amino acids. Between the trimmed V and J ends, which lost 0 bases and 4 bases, there was a span of 7 bases. CDR3 coding DNA: TGTGCCAGCAGCTTGGATGGGGCAGAGACCCAGTACTTC. It translates to CASSLDGAETQYF.